The T cell receptor beta chain under discussion was sequenced for a study of blood T cell repertoires in COVID-19. About the study: Samples came from the United States, Italy and Spain, spanning acute and convalescent COVID-19. The analysed material was cDNA or gDNA that came from T cells, B-cell-depleted T cells, or PBMCs.

The CDR3 consists of 12 residues. Looked up from germline, CDR1 is SGHVS and CDR2 is FQNEAQ. After removal of 5 bases from V and 10 bases from J, the junction contained 5 bases not matched to a gene. In the original analysis: By means of reference gene primer amplification, nucleated cell counts were estimated. Method: immunoSEQ multiplex PCR; TCRdb's copy keeps in-frame clones and lacks some. V and J calls plus clone size are reproduced from that table; the DNA served to infer D and trimming. The sample includes 150,000 to 190,000 clones, approximately 80% seen only once; the top ten take about 0.58%.

This rearrangement joins TRBV7-8 to TRBJ1-1, with 9 bases lining up with TRBD1. The sequenced material came from peripheral blood. This sequence was found in a man in his sixties with acute or convalescent COVID-19. The CDR3 bases are TGTGCCAGCAGCCCCCCGACAGGGGGAGCTTTCTTT. Protein: CASSPPTGGAFF.